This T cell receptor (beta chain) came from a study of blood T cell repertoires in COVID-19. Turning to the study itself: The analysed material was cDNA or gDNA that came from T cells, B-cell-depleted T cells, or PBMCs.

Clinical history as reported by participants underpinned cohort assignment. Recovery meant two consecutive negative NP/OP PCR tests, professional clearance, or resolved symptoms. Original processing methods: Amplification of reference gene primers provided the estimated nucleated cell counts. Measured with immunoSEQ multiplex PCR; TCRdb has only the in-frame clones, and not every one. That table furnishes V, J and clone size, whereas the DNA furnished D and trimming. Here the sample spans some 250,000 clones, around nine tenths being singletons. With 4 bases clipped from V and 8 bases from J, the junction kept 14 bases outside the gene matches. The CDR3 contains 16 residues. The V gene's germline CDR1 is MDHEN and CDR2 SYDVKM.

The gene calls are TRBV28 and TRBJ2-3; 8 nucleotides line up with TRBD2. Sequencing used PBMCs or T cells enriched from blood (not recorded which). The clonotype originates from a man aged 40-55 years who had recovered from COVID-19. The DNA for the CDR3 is TGTGCCAGCAGTTCGCTAGCGGGCCTCCGAGTTGGTACGCAGTATTTT. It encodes CASSSLAGLRVGTQYF.